What follows describes a single T cell receptor (beta chain). The record originates from a study of T cells after yellow fever vaccination. TCRdb analysed the 5' RACE reads with MiXCR anew, one entry per CDR3 protein. The repertoire holds some 500,000 distinct CDR3 sequences, with roughly 12% as singletons. Germline CDR1 KGHSH, CDR2 LQKENI. V trimming: 4 bases; J trimming: 4 bases; junction bases outside the gene matches: 14. The CDR3 totals 17 residues. The chain employs TRBV18 and TRBJ2-7, with 9 bases that match TRBD1. Sequencing was performed on PBMCs, taken on the day of the yellow fever booster vaccination. The origin of this receptor is a man aged 25-45 years who received the YFV17D yellow fever vaccine. This CDR3 reads CASSRLSFRDREYEQYF. CDR3 in DNA: TGTGCCAGCTCACGGTTGAGTTTCCGGGACAGGGAGTACGAGCAGTACTTC.